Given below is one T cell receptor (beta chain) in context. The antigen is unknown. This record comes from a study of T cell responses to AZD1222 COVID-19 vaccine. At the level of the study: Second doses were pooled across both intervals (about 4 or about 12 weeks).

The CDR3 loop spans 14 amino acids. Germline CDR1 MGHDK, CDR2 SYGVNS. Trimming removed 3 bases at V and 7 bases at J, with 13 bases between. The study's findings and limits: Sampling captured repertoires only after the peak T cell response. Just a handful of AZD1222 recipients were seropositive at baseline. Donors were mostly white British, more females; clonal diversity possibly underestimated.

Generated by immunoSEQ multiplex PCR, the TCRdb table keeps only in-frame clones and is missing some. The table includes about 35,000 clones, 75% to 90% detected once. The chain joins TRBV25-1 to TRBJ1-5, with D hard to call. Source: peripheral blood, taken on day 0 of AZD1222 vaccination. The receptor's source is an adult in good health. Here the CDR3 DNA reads TGTGCCAGCAGTGAGGGGTTGGTGGAGCAGCCCCAGCATTTT. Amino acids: CASSEGLVEQPQHF.